Listed here is a single T cell receptor (beta chain). This entry belongs to a study of blood T cell repertoires in COVID-19. Study-level background: The cDNA or gDNA used as material had been derived from T cells, B-cell-depleted T cells, or PBMCs.

The CDR3 length is 15 residues. CDR1 and CDR2 from the germline V gene are LNHNV and YYDKDF (reference sequence). The junction had 0 bases not matched to a gene; V was cut back by 1 base and J by 4 bases. The authors' processing: Reference gene primer amplification in the assay estimated nucleated cell counts. Libraries were prepared by immunoSEQ multiplex PCR; TCRdb keeps only in-frame clonotypes and omits some of them. Clonal size and the V and J genes are those of that table, whereas D and trimming came from the DNA. The sample records 200,000 to 250,000 clones, roughly four fifths being singletons.

Sequencing input: peripheral blood. The source is a woman aged 40 to 55 with acute or convalescent COVID-19. The chain has TRBV15 and TRBJ2-1, with 11 bases fitting TRBD2. CDR3 loop: CATSRGTSGYNEQFF. The CDR3 region has the DNA TGTGCCACCAGCAGAGGGACTAGCGGGTACAATGAGCAGTTCTTC.